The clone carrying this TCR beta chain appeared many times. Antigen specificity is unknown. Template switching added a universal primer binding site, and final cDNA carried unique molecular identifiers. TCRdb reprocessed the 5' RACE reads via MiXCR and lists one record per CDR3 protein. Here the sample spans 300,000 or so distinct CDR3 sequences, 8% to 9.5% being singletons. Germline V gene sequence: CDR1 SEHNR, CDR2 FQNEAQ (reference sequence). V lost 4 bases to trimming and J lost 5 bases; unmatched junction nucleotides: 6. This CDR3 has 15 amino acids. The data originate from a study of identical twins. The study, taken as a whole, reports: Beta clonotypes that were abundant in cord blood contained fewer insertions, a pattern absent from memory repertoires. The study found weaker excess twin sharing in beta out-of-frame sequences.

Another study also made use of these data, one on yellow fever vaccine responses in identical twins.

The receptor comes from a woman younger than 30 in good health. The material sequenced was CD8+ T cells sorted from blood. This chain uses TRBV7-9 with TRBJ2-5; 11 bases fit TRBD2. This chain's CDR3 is CASSSRLAGRETQYF. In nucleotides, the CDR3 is TGTGCCAGCAGCTCACGACTAGCGGGGAGGGAGACCCAGTACTTC.